This T cell receptor (beta chain) was documented in a study of blood T cell repertoires in COVID-19. Turning to the study itself: Both acute and convalescent COVID-19 samples were obtained from the United States, Italy and Spain.

Clones were read by immunoSEQ multiplex PCR, and TCRdb kept only the in-frame ones, dropping some. The sample shows 330,000 or so clones, over 75% of them seen only once. The CDR3 totals 14 residues. CDR1 and CDR2 from the germline V gene are MDHEN and SYDVKM. With V trimmed by 2 bases and J by 5 bases, 4 bases remained unmatched. Participants spanned ages about 18 to 100 years and resided in over 20 US areas. Assignment of participants to cohorts was predicated upon participant-reported clinical history. What the recovered Cohort 3 donors had was two negative PCRs, clearance, or symptom resolution. The specimen was PBMCs or T cells enriched from blood (not recorded which). The clonotype was recovered from a man aged 25 to 45 who had recovered from COVID-19. The genes are TRBV28 and TRBJ1-2; 8 positions match TRBD1. The CDR3 nucleotides are TGTGCCAGCAGTTTACCGGGACAGGTTTATGGCTACACCTTC. Protein product: CASSLPGQVYGYTF.